The source of this T cell receptor beta chain is a study of OX40 agonist ivuxolimab in advanced cancers. Looking at the study overall: Ivuxolimab was an agonistic, fully human IgG2 monoclonal antibody directed against OX40 (CD134), a costimulatory receptor. Intravenous ivuxolimab was administered to patients every 2 weeks at six dose levels: 0.01, 0.1, 0.3, 1.5, 3 and 10 mg/kg. Among the 52 dose-escalation patients, some 19 had hepatocellular carcinoma, around 15 melanoma, 9 renal cell carcinoma and 9 head and neck cancer. In the dose-escalation cohort, roughly 80% of patients were male, and the mean age was around 60 years, with a range of roughly 20 to 80. Prior anti-PD-1, anti-PD-L1 or anti-CTLA-4 therapy was permitted, and 30% to 45% of dose-escalation patients had received checkpoint inhibitors. Three dose-escalation patients achieved partial responses, one with hepatocellular carcinoma and two with cutaneous melanoma. Peripheral TCRbeta sequencing was intended to test whether TCR sequence diversity was altered and clonal T-cell expansion was caused by ivuxolimab. The monotherapy dose-escalation portion (N ≈ 55 patients) of the phase I ivuxolimab trial is reported in the paper. The full study reports these points: Low levels of normalized T-cell clonal expansion were also shown by some nonresponding patients. In partial responders in the 0.1-3.0 mg/kg groups, normalized peripheral clonal expansion was found to be among the lowest, especially among CD8+ T cells. After ivuxolimab, CD8+ T cells had more expanded clones than CD4+ T cells on average. Which antigens the clonally expanded peripheral T cells were specific for was not determined. At doses from 0.1 to 3.0 mg/kg, clonal expansion was seen in both CD4+ and CD8+ blood T cells between baseline and week 6.

For sequencing of the TCRbeta CDR3 region, genomic DNA was extracted from the sorted cells. The immunoSEQ Assay was used to sequence the TCRbeta CDR3 regions. The source is immuneACCESS, and TCRdb retained only in-frame sequences with V and J called. Part of the clones is not carried over; for the studies checked, unresolved V genes explain less than half of this, and the remainder is unexplained. The sample records 40,000 to 50,000 clones, around 84% of which are singletons. Over 12% of the sample lies in the top ten. Worth noting for this clone: The specificity of this receptor is unknown. The record has no base qualities; no much larger clone is one base away.

Counted from cysteine to phenylalanine, this CDR3 has 14 amino acids. Here the CDR3 DNA is all that survives: 42 bases in frame from base 1. As encoded in the germline V gene, CDR1 is ENHRY while CDR2 is SYGVKD. V sheds 3 bases and J sheds 5 bases, leaving 11 bases between their ends. The trial excluded patients who had a history of autoimmune disease or were on systemic immunosuppression. Peripheral blood for TCR sequencing was collected from all dose cohorts at baseline, on cycle 4 day 1, and on cycle 7 day 1. The samples were drawn from a first-in-human, open-label, multicenter phase I dose-escalation trial of ivuxolimab. Adults with locally advanced or metastatic melanoma, renal cell, hepatocellular, or head and neck squamous cell carcinoma were enrolled in the trial. Before TCR sequencing, CD4+ and CD8+ T cells were separately sorted from peripheral blood.

Rearrangement joined TRBV10-3 to TRBJ2-1; the D region possibly corresponds to TRBD1 (6 bases align). Sequencing used CD4+ or CD8+ T cells sorted from blood, obtained in a trial of the OX40 agonist ivuxolimab. The clonotype was recovered from an adult with an advanced solid tumor such as melanoma, head and neck, liver or kidney cancer. The base sequence is TGTGCCATCAGTGACCCAGACAGGAACAATGAGCAGTTCTTC. It encodes CAISDPDRNNEQFF.